This TCR beta chain was sequenced during a study of T-cell reconstitution after alpha-beta-depleted transplantation in children. For this clonotype: Its antigen is as yet unknown.

Molecular barcoding with unique molecular identifiers was used for the TCRbeta library. TCRdb called the PCR reads again in MiXCR, with one record for every CDR3 protein. This table has around 420,000 distinct CDR3 sequences, around 15% appearing once. Study conclusions and caveats: Fresh T-cell production supplied most of the T-cell counts and diversity seen one year after transplant.

The sample consisted of PBMCs, mostly from graft donor cells, taken 360 days after TCRalphabeta/CD19-depleted stem cell transplant. This clonotype was sampled from a boy younger than two who had a stem cell transplant for Wiskott-Aldrich syndrome, so the T cells may come from the graft donor.

For the CDR3, the DNA is TGTGCCAGCAGCTTAGAGGCCCTTCCGGAGCTCTACGAGCAGTACTTC. Its translation: CASSLEALPELYEQYF. This chain links TRBV7-2 with TRBJ2-7; unclear D gene. This CDR3 contains 16 residues. V was pared by 1 base and J by 3 bases, with 16 bases between. Germline values: CDR1 SGHTA, CDR2 FQGNSA.